This T cell receptor beta chain was found in a study of control samples from healthy donors and cancer patients. TCRdb keeps only in-frame clones here, not all; method: immunoSEQ multiplex PCR. Among about 170,000 clones, 80% to 90% were seen once, and the ten largest hold about 12%. Sequencing used blood. The source is a man aged 25-45 years in good health.

Here the CDR3 reads CASGSGRGNTEAFF. The DNA for the CDR3 is TGTGCCAGCGGGAGTGGCAGGGGCAACACTGAAGCTTTCTTT. The chain joins TRBV9 to TRBJ1-1; tentatively, D is TRBD1 (6 bases). The germline CDR1 and CDR2 sequences are SGDLS and YYNGEE. Deletions cut 7 bases from V and 2 bases from J, with 15 bases between. The CDR3 consists of 14 residues.